The 10 T cell receptor beta chains presented below share a single source sample, sequenced in a study of T cells in Graves' hyperthyroidism and ophthalmopathy. Researchers amplified the TCR beta CDR3 regions from RNA transcripts. With the HTBI primer set, the TCR CDR3 went through a first round of RT-PCR. TCRdb reprocessed the multiplex PCR reads with MiXCR, giving one entry per CDR3 protein. The sample comprises 300,000 to 400,000 distinct CDR3 sequences, around 20% of which are singletons, and 40% rests with the top ten. The sample consisted of blood. The receptors shown here come from a man younger than 30 with Graves' ophthalmopathy.

The chain employs TRBV27 and TRBJ1-6; D unresolved. Germline CDR1 reads MNHEY; CDR2 reads SMNVEV (reference sequence). V lost 5 bases and J lost 9, with 14 bases in between. The CDR3 has 14 residues. The DNA of the CDR3 is TGTGCCAGCAGTGGCAACCAAGGTAGTTCACCCCTCCACTTT. Protein sequence: CASSGNQGSSPLHF.

This clonotype was detected ten times or more. DNA of the CDR3: TGCGCCAGCACCGACAGGGGGGCCTTCTACAATGAGCAGTTCTTC. This codes for CASTDRGAFYNEQFF. The V call is TRBV5-1, the J call TRBJ2-1; 9 bases align to TRBD1. The CDR3 is made up of 15 amino acids. From germline, CDR1 is SGHRS and CDR2 YFSETQ. With V trimmed by 6 bases and J by 3 bases, 7 bases remained unmatched.

This clonotype was counted ten times or more. J is TRBJ2-3 and V is TRBV6-1; 10 bases agree with TRBD2. The CDR3 is 18 amino acids. Trimming at V came to 5 bases and at J to 3 bases, leaving 14 bases not matched to a gene. CDR1 is MNHNS, CDR2 SASEGT, per germline. CDR3 nucleotides: TGTGCCAGCAGTTACGACCAACCAGCGGGGGGGCGGACAGATACGCAGTATTTT. Amino acids: CASSYDQPAGGRTDTQYF.

This clonotype was seen only once. V usage is TRBV18 and J usage is TRBJ1-5; D is possibly TRBD1 (6 bases). The ends were cut back, 3 bases at V and 2 bases at J, with 17 bases in the middle. The CDR3 loop spans 17 amino acids. The germline V gene encodes CDR1 KGHSH and CDR2 LQKENI. CDR3 nucleotide sequence: TGTGCCAGCTCACCTTCCGGAGGGGGGGCGGGCAATCAGCCCCAGCATTTT. Amino acid sequence: CASSPSGGGAGNQPQHF. Using reference TRBV18 and TRBJ1-5 for the parts outside the CDR3, the full variable domain is NAGVMQNPRHLVRRRGQEARLRCSPMKGHSHVYWYRQLPEEGLKFMVYLQKENIIDESGMPKERFSAEFPKEGPSILRIQQVVRGDSAAYFCASSPSGGGAGNQPQHFGDGTRLSIL.

The chain is built from TRBV7-2 and TRBJ2-7, with 7 bases that match TRBD2. Germline V lookup: CDR1 SGHTA, CDR2 FQGNSA. The CDR3 extends over 14 amino acids. V was pared by 5 bases and J by 3 bases, with 7 bases of the junction left unmatched. The CDR3 region is CASSTRDYLYEQYF. The CDR3 nucleotides are TGTGCCAGCAGCACCCGGGACTACCTCTACGAGCAGTACTTC.

This clonotype was detected many times. This rearrangement joins TRBV7-9 to TRBJ2-5; 10 bases are a match to TRBD2. J gave up 4 bases and V 10 bases, and 9 bases lay outside the gene matches. This CDR3 is 14 amino acids long. From germline, CDR1 is SEHNR and CDR2 FQNEAQ (reference sequence). CDR3 DNA sequence: TGTGCCACCCCCGGACTAGCGGTCGGAGAGACCCAGTACTTC. Translation: CATPGLAVGETQYF. The entire variable domain, with the rest obtained from reference TRBV7-9 and TRBJ2-5, is as follows: DTGVSQNPRHKITKRGQNVTFRCDPISEHNRLYWYRQTLGQGPEFLTYFQNEAQLEKSRLLSDRFSAERPKGSFSTLEIQRTEQGDSAMYLCATPGLAVGETQYFGPGTRLLVL.

This clonotype was recorded many times. The gene calls are TRBV12-3 or TRBV12-4 and TRBJ2-4; TRBD2 is a possible D gene (6 bases). The CDR3 extends over 14 amino acids. V gave up 3 bases and J gave up 3 bases, with 9 bases separating them. The CDR3 spells CASSLGGHKNIQYF. CDR3 in DNA: TGTGCCAGCAGTTTGGGGGGTCACAAAAACATTCAGTACTTC.

This clonotype was counted a few times. The chain carries TRBV18 and TRBJ2-7, with D possibly TRBD1 on 5 matching bases. The CDR3 sequence is 15 residues long. The V end was cut by 2 bases, the J end by 2 bases, with 13 bases between. The germline gives CDR1 KGHSH, CDR2 LQKENI. The CDR3 nucleotides read TGTGCCAGCTCACCAGGCATAGGGGTTACCTACGAGCAGTACTTC. This translates into CASSPGIGVTYEQYF.

V usage is TRBV6-1 and J usage is TRBJ1-1; 10 positions agree with TRBD1. The length of the CDR3 is 13 residues. V was pared by 5 bases and J by 10 bases, with 7 bases of the junction left unmatched. CDR1 is MNHNS, CDR2 SASEGT, per germline. DNA for the CDR3: TGTGCCAGCAGTCAGGACAGGGGGTTGGTAGCTTTCTTT. Its protein product is CASSQDRGLVAFF.

This clonotype was detected ten times or more. This chain joins TRBV7-3 and TRBJ1-2; D perhaps matches TRBD1 (6 bases). The germline V gene has CDR1 SGHTA and CDR2 FQGTGA. V shed 1 base and J shed 6 bases, with 9 bases lying between them. The CDR3 runs 13 residues. CDR3 loop: CASSLNKGDGYTF. DNA of the CDR3: TGTGCCAGCAGCTTAAATAAGGGGGATGGCTACACCTTC.